Below are 26 T cell receptor beta chains sequenced from a single sample in a study of cytomegalovirus exposure and HLA in healthy donors. The PCR made use of 60 Vbeta and 13 Jbeta primers. Sequencing used immunoSEQ multiplex PCR; TCRdb keeps in-frame clones, though not all of them. The sample carries about 210,000 clones, about four fifths recorded once. Sequencing input: PBMCs. Receptor source: a male donor in good health and CMV-seropositive.

The chain recombines TRBV27 with TRBJ2-2, with D possibly matching TRBD2 (5 bases). This CDR3 has 15 residues. From germline, CDR1 is MNHEY and CDR2 SMNVEV (reference sequence). Deletions cut 3 bases from V and 3 bases from J, with 11 bases between. Written as DNA, the CDR3 is TGTGCCAGCAGTTTCCAAACTAGTGACACCGGGGAGCTGTTTTTT. This gives the protein CASSFQTSDTGELFF.

The chain uses TRBV11-2 and TRBJ2-7; maybe TRBD2 (6 bases). V gave up 7 bases and J gave up 5 bases, with 15 bases separating them. The CDR3 consists of 13 residues. Germline CDR1 and CDR2: SGHAT and FQNNGV. As DNA, the CDR3 is TGTGCCAGCAACTCCCTGGGGAGGCACGAGCAGTACTTC. Translating gives CASNSLGRHEQYF.

The V call is TRBV6-5, the J call TRBJ2-5; D is possibly TRBD2 (7 bases). Trimming took off 0 bases at V and 5 bases at J, with 13 bases between the two ends. There are 15 residues in the CDR3. Germline V gene lookup returns CDR1 MNHEY and CDR2 SVGAGI. The CDR3 nucleotides are TGTGCCAGCAGTTACTCGGGGGGGCCCGGGGAGACCCAGTACTTC. This sequence encodes CASSYSGGPGETQYF.

The chain joins TRBV27 to TRBJ1-5, with 9 bases fitting TRBD1. Germline V gene data show CDR1 as MNHEY and CDR2 as SMNVEV (reference sequence). The CDR3 extends over 18 amino acids. The V segment lost 2 bases and the J segment 2 bases; nucleotides outside the gene matches: 10. The DNA for the CDR3 is TGTGCCAGCAGTTTAATGGGACAGGGAATCGTGGGCAATCAGCCCCAGCATTTT. It encodes CASSLMGQGIVGNQPQHF.

This chain uses TRBV25-1 with TRBJ1-5, with D perhaps TRBD1 (6 bases). This CDR3 region has 17 residues. Trimming took off 6 bases at V and 1 base at J, with 19 bases between the two ends. CDR1 is MGHDK and CDR2 is SYGVNS in the germline V gene. CDR3 nucleotide sequence: TGTGCCAGCAGCTTGATTAAGCGGGGGCCGAGCAATCAGCCCCAGCATTTT. Translating it yields CASSLIKRGPSNQPQHF.

The chain has TRBV19 and TRBJ2-7; 10 bases agree with TRBD1. This CDR3 is 15 amino acids long. The germline CDR1 and CDR2 sequences are LNHDA and SQIVND (reference sequence). V gave up 4 bases and J gave up 2 bases; unmatched junction bases: 5. CDR3 DNA: TGTGCCAGTAGTAATACCGGGACAGGGGCCTACGAGCAGTACTTC. It is translated as CASSNTGTGAYEQYF.

The V and J genes are TRBV19 and TRBJ2-1, with 9 bases matching TRBD2. V was pared by 6 bases and J by 6 bases, with 6 bases of the junction left unmatched. Germline V gene sequence: CDR1 LNHDA, CDR2 SQIVND (reference sequence). The CDR3 length is 14 residues. As DNA, the CDR3 is TGTGCCAGTAGCCCCGGGACTAGCTTCAATGAGCAGTTCTTC. This sequence encodes CASSPGTSFNEQFF.

This sequence joins TRBV4-1 and TRBJ2-7; 7 positions agree with TRBD1. The CDR3 length is 12 residues. Germline-derived CDR1 and CDR2 are MGHRA and YSYEKL. Unmatched junction bases numbered 3, after V lost 3 bases and J lost 7 bases. The CDR3 nucleotides are TGCGCCAGCAGCCACGAGGGGGCTGAGCAGTACTTC. Encoded protein: CASSHEGAEQYF.

This clone was observed a handful of times. J is TRBJ2-5 and V is TRBV5-1, with TRBD2 matching over 10 bases. From germline, CDR1 is SGHRS and CDR2 YFSETQ. This CDR3 is 17 amino acids long. J gave up 2 bases and V 0 bases, and 7 bases lay outside the gene matches. CDR3 sequence reads: CASSLGLAGVSQETQYF. For the CDR3, the DNA is TGCGCCAGCAGCTTGGGGCTAGCGGGAGTGTCACAAGAGACCCAGTACTTC.

The chain recombines TRBV9 with TRBJ2-6; D is unresolved. This CDR3 is 16 amino acids long. CDR1 and CDR2 (germline): SGDLS, YYNGEE. Between the trimmed V and J ends, which lost 0 bases and 2 bases, there was a span of 9 bases. The CDR3 DNA reads TGTGCCAGCAGCGTAGGACTGGCGGCTGGGGCCAACGTCCTGACTTTC. Its protein is CASSVGLAAGANVLTF.

The chain links TRBV6-1 to TRBJ2-1, with TRBD2 matching 11 bases. V lost 4 bases to trimming and J lost 4 bases; unmatched junction nucleotides: 6. The length of the CDR3 is 16 residues. Germline V CDR1 and CDR2: MNHNS, SASEGT. The DNA of the CDR3 is TGTGCCAGCAGTGCCCCGGGACTAGCGGAATACAATGAGCAGTTCTTC. Encoded protein: CASSAPGLAEYNEQFF.

This chain links TRBV10-3 with TRBJ1-5; D is perhaps TRBD1 (5 bases). CDR3 size: 14 residues. CDR1 and CDR2 (germline): ENHRY, SYGVKD. V was trimmed by 10 bases and J by 5 bases, leaving 18 bases between them. This chain's CDR3 is CATTGTSEDQPQHF. For the CDR3, the DNA is TGTGCCACCACTGGGACTTCCGAGGATCAGCCCCAGCATTTT.

This sequence joins TRBV4-3 and TRBJ1-1; 7 bases agree with TRBD1. The V gene's germline CDR1 is LGHNA and CDR2 YSLEER. The CDR3 sequence is 17 residues long. The trim removed 1 base at V and 0 bases at J, leaving 8 bases unmatched. The CDR3 loop is CASSQVGTERMNTEAFF. DNA of the CDR3: TGCGCCAGCAGCCAAGTAGGGACAGAGAGAATGAACACTGAAGCTTTCTTT.

The CDR3 region is CASKRGLAGGSTDTQYF. The CDR3 coding sequence is TGCGCCAGCAAGCGGGGACTAGCGGGGGGTTCCACAGATACGCAGTATTTT. The genes are TRBV5-1 and TRBJ2-3, with 15 bases aligning to TRBD2. CDR3 length equals 17 residues. The V segment lost 6 bases and the J segment 2 bases; nucleotides outside the gene matches: 7. From germline, CDR1 is SGHRS and CDR2 YFSETQ. The complete variable domain, with remaining parts taken from reference TRBV5-1 and TRBJ2-3, reads KAGVTQTPRYLIKTRGQQVTLSCSPISGHRSVSWYQQTPGQGLQFLFEYFSETQRNKGNFPGRFSGRQFSNSRSEMNVSTLELGDSALYLCASKRGLAGGSTDTQYFGPGTRLTVL.

This chain links TRBV18 with TRBJ2-1, with 9 bases lining up with TRBD1. V shed 8 bases and J 8 bases; nucleotides not matched to a gene: 13. The CDR3 runs 15 residues. Germline values: CDR1 KGHSH, CDR2 LQKENI. CDR3 in amino acids: CASTPTGGFRDEQFF. CDR3 sequence (DNA): TGTGCCAGCACGCCGACAGGGGGATTTAGAGATGAGCAGTTCTTC.

The table lists this clone with a count of one. The CDR3 DNA follows: TGTGCCAGCAGCGGCTGGACTAGGAGGAGCACAGATACGCAGTATTTT. Protein sequence: CASSGWTRRSTDTQYF. The chain employs TRBV7-9 and TRBJ2-3; TRBD2 matches at 7 bases. V gave up 5 bases and J gave up 0 bases; unmatched junction bases: 8. CDR1 is SEHNR, CDR2 FQNEAQ, per germline (reference sequence). The CDR3 runs 16 residues.

This chain joins TRBV7-2 and TRBJ2-1; the match to TRBD2 covers 11 bases. The V segment lost 1 base and the J segment 8 bases; nucleotides outside the gene matches: 7. This CDR3 is built from 16 residues. CDR1 SGHTA and CDR2 FQGNSA come from the germline V gene. The CDR3 bases are TGTGCCAGCAGCTTAGACGCGACTAGCGGGAACCATGAGCAGTTCTTC. This codes for CASSLDATSGNHEQFF.

This chain connects TRBV30 to TRBJ2-7; TRBD2 matches at 8 bases. Germline assignment: CDR1 GTSNPN and CDR2 SVGIG (reference sequence). This CDR3 has 13 amino acids. V lost 8 bases, J lost 1 base, and 7 bases stayed unmatched. The CDR3 sequence is CARGGDKSYEQYF. For the CDR3, the DNA is TGTGCCCGGGGGGGGGACAAGTCCTACGAGCAGTACTTC. Full variable domain (remainder filled in from reference TRBV30 and TRBJ2-7): SQTIHQWPATLVQPVGSPLSLECTVEGTSNPNLYWYRQAAGRGLQLLFYSVGIGQISSEVPQNLSASRPQDRQFILSSKKLLLSDSGFYLCARGGDKSYEQYFGPGTRLTVT.

The chain links TRBV4-2 to TRBJ2-7; D unresolved. Between the trimmed V and J ends, which lost 4 bases and 4 bases, there was a span of 14 bases. The germline CDR1 and CDR2 sequences are LGHNA and YNFKEQ. The CDR3 is 14 residues long. The CDR3 DNA is TGTGCCAGCAGCCCTTCGGAGACCCATTACGAGCAGTACTTC. Its protein is CASSPSETHYEQYF.

This clone is a singleton in its sample. The V call is TRBV21-1, the J call TRBJ2-7; no DNA check was done on the table's D call, TRBD2. TRBV21-1 is a documented pseudogene. This CDR3 comprises 11 residues. The CDR3 sequence: CASSKSSEQYF. CDR3 DNA sequence: TGTGCCAGCAGCAAAAGTAGCGAGCAGTACTTC.

This clone was seen only a few times. This rearrangement joins TRBV6-4 to TRBJ2-7, with TRBD1 matching 7 bases. After removal of 7 bases from V and 1 base from J, the junction contained 10 bases not matched to a gene. The germline CDR1 and CDR2 sequences are MRHNA and SNTAGT. The CDR3 runs to 15 residues. The CDR3 reads CASKSTGQLSYEQYF. DNA for the CDR3: TGTGCCAGCAAATCCACGGGACAGCTATCCTACGAGCAGTACTTC.

In its sample, this clone was seen a few times. The V and J genes are TRBV28 and TRBJ2-1; 8 nucleotides match TRBD1. Germline V gives CDR1 MDHEN, CDR2 SYDVKM. The CDR3 contains 12 residues. J gave up 12 bases and V 6 bases, and 7 bases lay outside the gene matches. DNA for the CDR3: TGTGCCAGCAGCCTCACCGGGACAGGGCAGTTCTTC. Amino acid sequence: CASSLTGTGQFF.

The genes are TRBV5-4 and TRBJ2-3, with 7 bases identical to TRBD2. This CDR3 has 15 amino acids. Germline V gives CDR1 SGHNT, CDR2 YYREEE (reference sequence). V shed 1 base and J 0 bases; nucleotides not matched to a gene: 2. The CDR3 DNA is TGTGCCAGCAGCTTGCTAGCGGCTAGCACAGATACGCAGTATTTT. Its protein product is CASSLLAASTDTQYF.

The rearrangement links TRBV28 to TRBJ1-3; the match to TRBD1 covers 8 bases. This CDR3 region has 17 residues. Germline V gene sequence: CDR1 MDHEN, CDR2 SYDVKM. The V and J ends lost 11 bases and 0 bases, in that order; junction bases with no gene match: 15. The CDR3 spells CAVIQGGTVRSGNTIYF. CDR3 in DNA: TGTGCCGTGATACAGGGGGGAACGGTGCGCTCTGGAAACACCATATATTTT.

The chain employs TRBV10-3 and TRBJ1-6; D unclear. CDR1 is ENHRY, CDR2 SYGVKD, per germline. The V gene lost 4 bases and the J gene lost 10 bases, with 11 bases spanning the gap. The CDR3 has 13 amino acids. The CDR3 sequence: CAISGFERSPLHF. The CDR3 nucleotides are TGTGCCATCAGTGGGTTCGAGAGGTCACCCCTCCACTTT.

V and J are TRBV2 and TRBJ2-5; D is possibly TRBD1 (7 bases). This CDR3 region has 14 residues. V lost 6 bases to trimming and J lost 5 bases, with 16 bases between them. Germline lookup yields CDR1 SNHLY and CDR2 FYNNEI. CDR3: CASRAAGGRETQYF. CDR3 DNA sequence: TGTGCCAGCAGAGCCGCAGGGGGGAGGGAGACCCAGTACTTC.